Below, 4 T cell receptor beta chains from the same sample are listed, as sequenced in a study of T cells after yellow fever vaccination. TCRdb ran MiXCR on the 5' RACE reads and lists one entry per CDR3 protein. Of fewer than 450,000 distinct CDR3 sequences in the sample, approximately 4.2% were seen once. The input for sequencing was PBMCs, taken 5 days after the yellow fever booster vaccination. These receptors came from a man aged 18 to 29 who received the YFV17D yellow fever vaccine.

The sample holds one count of this clonotype. A much bigger clone sits one base away, suggesting this may be a read error. The chain links TRBV5-1 to TRBJ1-1; 8 bases match TRBD1. The CDR3 loop spans 15 amino acids. The V gene's germline CDR1 is SGHRS and CDR2 YFSETQ. CDR3 loop: CASSYGQGMNTVAFF. CDR3 in DNA: TGCGCCAGCAGCTACGGACAGGGCATGAACACTGTAGCTTTCTTT.

This clonotype was counted a few times. This sequence joins TRBV5-1 and TRBJ2-5; 11 bases match TRBD1. V lost 0 bases, J lost 4 bases, and 8 bases stayed unmatched. The CDR3 loop spans 17 amino acids. CDR1 is SGHRS and CDR2 is YFSETQ in the germline V gene. CDR3 loop: CASSLAGTGGSLETQYF. The CDR3 DNA sequence: TGCGCCAGCAGCTTGGCCGGGACAGGGGGTTCTCTAGAGACCCAGTACTTC.

This clonotype was seen ten or more times. This CDR3 reads CASSRAANTGELFF. The CDR3 DNA reads as TGTGCCAGCAGCCGGGCCGCGAACACCGGGGAGCTGTTTTTT. The chain employs TRBV7-3 and TRBJ2-2; no clear D. Looked up from germline, CDR1 is SGHTA and CDR2 is FQGTGA. The CDR3 totals 14 residues. V lost 5 bases, J lost 0 bases, and 7 bases lay in between.

The rearrangement joins TRBV15 to TRBJ1-2, with 7 bases fitting TRBD1. Germline V gene sequence: CDR1 LNHNV, CDR2 YYDKDF (reference sequence). The CDR3 spans 16 residues. Unmatched junction bases numbered 12, after V lost 8 bases and J lost 0 bases. The CDR3 region is CATESGQARANYGYTF. CDR3 in DNA: TGTGCCACCGAAAGCGGACAGGCCAGAGCTAACTATGGCTACACCTTC.